This T cell receptor (beta chain) was found in a study of OX40 agonist ivuxolimab in advanced cancers. Background on the study: Intravenous ivuxolimab was administered to patients every 2 weeks at 0.01 to 10 mg/kg.

TCRdb's table, derived via immunoSEQ multiplex PCR, lists solely in-frame clones and lacks some. Among tens of thousands of clones listed, about nine tenths were seen once. The CDR3 contains 14 residues. Per the germline V gene, CDR1 is LGHNA and CDR2 is YNFKEQ. V lost 3 bases and J lost 5, with 14 bases in between. This clone appeared once. Antigen: not known. General observations from the study: Mean expanded clone counts were higher in CD8+ than CD4+ T cells.

The sequences come from CD4+ or CD8+ T cells sorted from blood, collected in a trial of the OX40 agonist ivuxolimab. This TCR came from an adult with an advanced solid tumor such as melanoma, head and neck, liver or kidney cancer. The V gene is TRBV4-2, the J gene TRBJ2-7; no clear D. The CDR3 sequence: CASSQLASSDEQYF. The CDR3 DNA follows: TGTGCCAGCAGCCAGTTGGCTAGTAGTGACGAGCAGTACTTC.